The source of this T cell receptor (beta chain) is a study of cytomegalovirus exposure and HLA in healthy donors (dated by TCRdb to 2016 to 2017). Describing the broader study: An earlier analysis of 587 of the donors reported about 250 Gb of sequence data and approximately 110 million unique TCR beta sequences from approximately 180 million T cells. An early release that covered about 600 HLA-typed donors contained about 300 gigabases of sequencing data and tens of millions of unique TCR sequences. Of the 350 to 400 genotyped donors, 81% fell in the genetic ancestry cluster associated with self-reported Caucasian donors. The study aimed to test whether signatures of past pathogen exposure could be identified by cataloging public T cell receptors. Using immunosequencing, the study profiled T cell repertoires from around 680 subjects and related those repertoires to cytomegalovirus serostatus. Besides the first cohort of under 700 subjects, a separate validation cohort made up of 120 different subjects was used. To predict cytomegalovirus infection status, the study brought together high-throughput TCR immunosequencing, statistical association of individual TCRs with disease status, and machine learning. A later analysis re-analyzed previously published TCR beta repertoires from 650 to 800 donors and added high-resolution HLA genotyping to study TCR occurrence patterns. Rather than using new phenotypic data, the later analysis identified candidate immune exposures from TCR beta sequences and from how often those sequences occurred across donors. In an earlier analysis of roughly 540 of the donors, high-throughput TCR beta sequencing was used to judge whether each TCR beta V gene segment behaved as functional or pseudogenic. Alongside the repertoire data, information on donor age, sex, ethnicity and CMV serostatus was compiled. Genome-wide SNP genotypes for about 65% of the 666 donors were used in a later genetic analysis, which treated that subset as a discovery cohort. All discovery cohort repertoires had been generated using a single sequencing platform. Class I and class II HLA loci were covered by the typing at four-digit resolution. Typing coverage differed by locus: A, B, C, DRB1 and DQB1 were typed in roughly 629-640 donors, DQA1 in 500 to 550, DPA1 in some 600, and DPB1 in roughly 450. Roughly five DR-DQ haplotypes were handled as single units for association and clustering, since linkage in the cohort was strong. Among 398 genotyped donors of the cohort, an average of around 250,000 unique TCR beta nucleotide sequences was sequenced per donor, of which roughly 17% were non-productive.

V lost 1 base and J lost 0 bases; the stretch between them is 6 bases long. From the cysteine through the phenylalanine, the CDR3 covers 14 amino acids. Solely the CDR3 DNA is kept, with 42 bases framed from the first base. In the germline V gene, CDR1 corresponds to KGHSH and CDR2 to LQKENI. The receptor library was made with the immunoSEQ multiplex PCR assay. For the multiplex PCR, a mixture combining 60 forward primers for TCR Vbeta segments and 13 reverse primers for TCR Jbeta segments was used. The CDR3 region of rearranged TCR beta genes was amplified from genomic DNA by a multiplex PCR assay. The Illumina HiSeq System was used to sequence the amplified TCR beta libraries as 87-base-pair reads. The paper's data handling went like this. Across the roughly 600 repertoires, a later analysis counted some 80 million unique TCR beta chains, approximately 12 million of which were shared by at least two donors. Raw reads were error-corrected and collapsed into unique sequences with a nearest-neighbor algorithm that merged closely related sequences to remove PCR and sequencing errors. V, D and J gene segments were assigned by aligning CDR3 sequences to IMGT reference sequences. Each retained sequence needed at least a six-nucleotide match to both a V gene segment and a J gene segment. Rearrangements were classified as productive when the CDR3 lacked stop codons and remained in frame with V and J, and all other rearrangements were classified as non-productive. CDR3 was defined by IMGT convention, running from the second conserved V-encoded cysteine to the conserved J-encoded phenylalanine. The earlier analysis of approximately 590 of the donors excluded any sequence lacking an unambiguous match to a single V gene segment. An earlier analysis of almost 600 of the donors classified V segments as functional when productive rearrangements were above 56.7% and as segregating when the standard deviation between donors was above 5%. To diagnose cytomegalovirus status from the catalog of TCR beta chain sequences, a statistical classification framework was built. In a later analysis, TCR nucleotide sequences were compared against IMGT/GENE-DB human TR gene sequences so that V and J genes could be assigned. The TCRdist pipeline was used in a later analysis to assign CDR3 sequences and most-parsimonious VDJ recombination scenarios. In a later analysis, each TCR beta chain was defined by its CDR3 amino acid sequence together with its V-gene family, and reads lacking a unique V-gene family were excluded. In a later analysis, 450 to 600 highly shared, low-generation-probability nucleotide sequences were removed to address suspected cross-contamination and a sequencing artifact. A later analysis calculated a clonal expansion index for each public chain from normalized within-repertoire ranks of inferred template counts. Generation probabilities in a later analysis came from a VDJ recombination model fitted to out-of-frame rearrangements, and those results were checked against IGoR. Hypergeometric tests were used in a later analysis to score TCR-TCR, TCR-HLA and TCR-CMV co-occurrence, with a repertoire-size bias correction applied to the TCR pairs. To estimate false discovery rates, a later analysis permuted the HLA or CMV assignments 20 times. In a later analysis, co-occurring TCRs were grouped using DBSCAN, and TCRdist sequence similarity was added for clustering within HLA-allele-positive subsets. Repertoires with fewer than 30,000 or more than 120,000 public chains were left out of co-occurrence clustering, as were five repertoires with anomalous nucleotide sharing. As stored in TCRdb, this immuneACCESS dataset retains in-frame rearrangements with V and J assigned. A fraction of the clones does not appear; measured against another copy, unresolved V genes explain less than half of the discrepancy, and the remainder lacks a known reason. Clone size and the V and J calls come from that table; the DNA yielded D and trimming. The sample includes about 140,000 clones, with about 70% observed a single time. More than 9% of the sample lies in the top ten.

The cohort was made up of 500 to 850 healthy bone marrow donors. At the time of sampling, every cohort member was nominally healthy, though immune exposures that went unrecorded were likely present. The donor was CMV seropositive and was included in the group of 270 or so seropositive cohort members. A peripheral blood sample was collected from each donor, and TCR beta sequencing was performed on peripheral blood mononuclear cells. Genomic DNA was extracted from the blood cell samples with the Qiagen DNeasy Blood Extraction Kit. On this clone itself: Its antigen is not yet known. No clone much larger than this one lies a single base away; base qualities are absent.

General conclusions and limits of the study: Compared with equally common non-associated chains, HLA-associated TCR beta chains in a later analysis were more clonally expanded and had lower generation probabilities. The earlier analysis of approximately 590 of the donors excluded 15 to 20 rarely observed V segments, including chromosome 9 orphons, because counts were too low. The presence/absence analyses assumed that sequencing depth was roughly uniform across donors, and that assumption may not be true. V-gene and J-gene trimming of TCR beta chains was associated with a missense DCLRE1C variant in a later genetic analysis, and the association was replicated in an independent cohort. In a later analysis, TCR association rates were found to vary across HLA loci, with the most associated TCRs seen for DRB1 alleles and the fewest for HLA-C alleles. A later analysis reported that several top co-occurrence clusters appeared linked to parvovirus B19, influenza, CMV and Epstein-Barr virus. Correlated functional status among segregating V segments might be attributable to linkage disequilibrium, but an unknown experimental factor could not be ruled out. A later analysis associated 16,951 TCR beta sequences with specific HLA alleles at a false discovery rate of 0.05. In vitro tests confirmed that three of the cytomegalovirus-associated TCR beta chains recognize cytomegalovirus antigens. In an earlier analysis of about 540 of the donors, most TCR beta V segments were observed in productive rearrangements about 87% or about 30% of the time, broadly matching IMGT annotations. Most TCR sequences were seen in very few donors, while some public TCRs were found in many individuals. The study gave a list of some 150 TCR beta chains associated with cytomegalovirus. Immune exposure information for the cohort was limited to CMV serostatus. A group of highly shared sequence variants was considered likely to be a technical artifact of the sequencing pipeline. When HLA alleles, especially DR and DQ, strongly co-occurred, attributing TCR associations to individual alleles was difficult. A later analysis found that most CMV-associated TCR beta chains appeared HLA-restricted, with HLA associations seemingly driven largely by CMV exposure. The classifier was reported to diagnose cytomegalovirus status with high specificity and sensitivity in both the original and validation cohorts. Some IMGT-functional V segments, including TRBV6-2 and TRBV6-3, could not be told apart with the 87-base-pair reads, so those segments were excluded. According to the authors, the approach could potentially be generalized to other disease states and immunological phenotypes. A further reported finding was that TCR beta sequences accurately predicted the HLA-A and HLA-B alleles for most subjects in the first cohort. HLA typing was unavailable for some donors at each locus, so association tests used only the typed subset. In a later genetic analysis, fewer N-insertions in productive TCRs were reported among donors in an Asian-associated ancestry cluster than the approximately 710-donor mean. In this cohort, only TCR beta chains were sequenced, and detectable features were limited by the absence of alpha or paired-chain data.

Recombination linked TRBV18 to TRBJ2-5; no D gene call is confident. This TCR was sampled from a man aged 30 to 39 in good health and CMV-seropositive. The sequenced sample consisted of PBMCs. The CDR3 region has the sequence CASSPQLNQETQYF. The DNA sequence is given as TGTGCCAGCTCACCACAGCTGAACCAAGAGACCCAGTACTTC.